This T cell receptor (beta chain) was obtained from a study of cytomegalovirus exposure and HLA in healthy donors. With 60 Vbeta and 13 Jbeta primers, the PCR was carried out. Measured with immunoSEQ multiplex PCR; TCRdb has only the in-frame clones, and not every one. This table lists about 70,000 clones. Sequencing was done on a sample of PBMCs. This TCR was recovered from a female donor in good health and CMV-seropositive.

The CDR3 is CASSLEYLGNQETQYF. The CDR3 region has the DNA TGTGCCAGCAGCTTAGAATACTTGGGCAACCAAGAGACCCAGTACTTC. V and J are TRBV11-2 and TRBJ2-5; D not resolved. Trimming removed 0 bases at V and 0 bases at J, with 11 bases between. This CDR3 contains 16 residues. CDR1 and CDR2 from the germline V gene are SGHAT and FQNNGV.